Described below is a single TCR beta chain sequence and its context. The sample is drawn from a study of blood T cell repertoires in COVID-19. Study at large: T cells, B-cell-depleted T cells, or PBMCs provided the cDNA or gDNA that served as material.

Using immunoSEQ multiplex PCR, the repertoire was profiled, and TCRdb retains in-frame clones only, with some absent. The sample lists 150,000 to 200,000 clones, around 80% occurring once. The sequence came from a woman aged 65 to 85 with COVID-19, enrolled during active disease. Material: peripheral blood.

The CDR3 DNA sequence: TGTGCCAGCTCATACCAGGGTGGCACAGATACGCAGTATTTT. This translates into CASSYQGGTDTQYF. The genes are TRBV18 and TRBJ2-3; D may be TRBD1 (5 bases). Germline CDR1 and CDR2: KGHSH and LQKENI. CDR3 size: 14 residues. Trimming cost V 5 bases and J 1 base, with 10 bases left between them.